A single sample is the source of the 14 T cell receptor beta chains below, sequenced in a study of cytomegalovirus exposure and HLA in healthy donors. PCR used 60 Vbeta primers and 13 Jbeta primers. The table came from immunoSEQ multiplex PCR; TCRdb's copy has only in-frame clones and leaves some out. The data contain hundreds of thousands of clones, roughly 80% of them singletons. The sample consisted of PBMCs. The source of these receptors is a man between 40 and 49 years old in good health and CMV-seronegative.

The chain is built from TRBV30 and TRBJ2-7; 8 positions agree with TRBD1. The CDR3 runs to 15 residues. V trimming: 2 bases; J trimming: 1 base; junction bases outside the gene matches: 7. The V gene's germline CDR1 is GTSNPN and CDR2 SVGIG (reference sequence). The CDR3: CAWSRGQGPSYEQYF. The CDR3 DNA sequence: TGTGCCTGGAGTAGAGGACAGGGACCGTCCTACGAGCAGTACTTC.

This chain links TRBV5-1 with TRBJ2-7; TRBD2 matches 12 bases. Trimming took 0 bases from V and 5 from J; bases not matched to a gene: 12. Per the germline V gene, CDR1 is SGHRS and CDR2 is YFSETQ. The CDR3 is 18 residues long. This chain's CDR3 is CASSLGVVVGLAGNEQYF. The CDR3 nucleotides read TGCGCCAGCAGCTTGGGGGTGGTGGTAGGACTAGCGGGAAACGAGCAGTACTTC.

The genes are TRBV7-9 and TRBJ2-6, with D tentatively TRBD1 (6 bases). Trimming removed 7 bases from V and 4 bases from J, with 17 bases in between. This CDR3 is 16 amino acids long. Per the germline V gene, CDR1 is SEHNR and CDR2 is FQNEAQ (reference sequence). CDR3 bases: TGTGCCAGCACCGCAACGAGGGGGAGAGGGGCCAACGTCCTGACTTTC. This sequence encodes CASTATRGRGANVLTF. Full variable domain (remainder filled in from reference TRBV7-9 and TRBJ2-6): DTGVSQNPRHKITKRGQNVTFRCDPISEHNRLYWYRQTLGQGPEFLTYFQNEAQLEKSRLLSDRFSAERPKGSFSTLEIQRTEQGDSAMYLCASTATRGRGANVLTFGAGSRLTVL.

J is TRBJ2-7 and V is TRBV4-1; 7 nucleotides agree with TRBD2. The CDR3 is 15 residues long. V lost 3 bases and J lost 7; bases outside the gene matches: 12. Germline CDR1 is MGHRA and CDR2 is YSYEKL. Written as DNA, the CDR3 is TGCGCCAGCAGCCAGACGGGACTACTAATAGGGGAGCAGTACTTC. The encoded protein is CASSQTGLLIGEQYF.

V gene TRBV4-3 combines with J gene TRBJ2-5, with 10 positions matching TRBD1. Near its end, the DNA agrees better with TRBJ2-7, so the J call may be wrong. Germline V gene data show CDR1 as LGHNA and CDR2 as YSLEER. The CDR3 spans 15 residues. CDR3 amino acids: CASSRVGQGAYEQYF. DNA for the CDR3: TGCGCCAGCAGTCGTGTTGGACAGGGGGCCTACGAGCAGTACTTC.

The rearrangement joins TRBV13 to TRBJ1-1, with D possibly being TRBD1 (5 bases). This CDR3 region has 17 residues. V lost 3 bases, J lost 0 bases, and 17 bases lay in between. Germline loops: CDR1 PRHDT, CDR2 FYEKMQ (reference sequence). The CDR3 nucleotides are TGTGCCAGCAGCTTTGAGAGGGGAGGGAATTTGAACACTGAAGCTTTCTTT. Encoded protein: CASSFERGGNLNTEAFF.

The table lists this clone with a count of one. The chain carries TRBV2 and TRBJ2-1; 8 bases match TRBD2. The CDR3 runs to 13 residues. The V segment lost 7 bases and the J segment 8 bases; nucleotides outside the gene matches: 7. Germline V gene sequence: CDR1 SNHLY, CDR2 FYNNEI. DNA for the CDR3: TGTGCCAGCAAAAAGCGGGAGATTGATGAGCAGTTCTTC. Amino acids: CASKKREIDEQFF.

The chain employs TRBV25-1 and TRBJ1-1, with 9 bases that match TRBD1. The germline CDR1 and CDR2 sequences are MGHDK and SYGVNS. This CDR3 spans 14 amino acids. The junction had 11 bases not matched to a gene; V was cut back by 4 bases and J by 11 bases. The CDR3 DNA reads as TGTGCCAGCAGTGGGGACAGGGCCCGAAAGTCGGCTTTCTTT. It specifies CASSGDRARKSAFF.

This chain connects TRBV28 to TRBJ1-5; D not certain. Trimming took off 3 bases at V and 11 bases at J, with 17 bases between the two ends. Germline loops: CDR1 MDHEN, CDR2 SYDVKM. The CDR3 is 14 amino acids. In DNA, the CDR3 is TGTGCCAGCAGTTTGTTAACCGAGGCCCGAACCCAGCATTTT. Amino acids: CASSLLTEARTQHF. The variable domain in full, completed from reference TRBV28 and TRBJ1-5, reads DVKVTQSSRYLVKRTGEKVFLECVQDMDHENMFWYRQDPGLGLRLIYFSYDVKMKEKGDIPEGYSVSREKKERFSLILESASTNQTSMYLCASSLLTEARTQHFGDGTRLSIL.

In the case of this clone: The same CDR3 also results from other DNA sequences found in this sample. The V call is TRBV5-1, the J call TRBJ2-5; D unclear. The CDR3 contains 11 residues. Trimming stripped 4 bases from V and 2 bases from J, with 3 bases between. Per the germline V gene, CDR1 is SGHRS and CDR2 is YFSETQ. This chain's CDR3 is CASSLQETQYF. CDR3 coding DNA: TGCGCCAGCAGCCTACAAGAGACCCAGTACTTC.

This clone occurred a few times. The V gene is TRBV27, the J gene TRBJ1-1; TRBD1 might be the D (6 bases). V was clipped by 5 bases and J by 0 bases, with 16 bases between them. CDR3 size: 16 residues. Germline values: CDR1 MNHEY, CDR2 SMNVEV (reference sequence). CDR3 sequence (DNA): TGTGCCAGCAGTCCCCTAAGGACAGCTCTGAACACTGAAGCTTTCTTT. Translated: CASSPLRTALNTEAFF.

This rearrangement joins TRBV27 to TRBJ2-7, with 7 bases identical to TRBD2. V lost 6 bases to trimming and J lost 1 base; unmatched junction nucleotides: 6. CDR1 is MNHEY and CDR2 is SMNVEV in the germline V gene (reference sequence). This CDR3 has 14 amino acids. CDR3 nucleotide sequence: TGTGCCAGCAGCCCCTGGGGGGGTTCCTACGAGCAGTACTTC. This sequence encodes CASSPWGGSYEQYF.

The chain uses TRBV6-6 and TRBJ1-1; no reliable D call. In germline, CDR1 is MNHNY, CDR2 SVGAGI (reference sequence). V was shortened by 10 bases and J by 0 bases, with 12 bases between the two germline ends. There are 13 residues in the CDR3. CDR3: CATLVGLNTEAFF. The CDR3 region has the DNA TGTGCCACCCTAGTTGGCCTGAACACTGAAGCTTTCTTT.

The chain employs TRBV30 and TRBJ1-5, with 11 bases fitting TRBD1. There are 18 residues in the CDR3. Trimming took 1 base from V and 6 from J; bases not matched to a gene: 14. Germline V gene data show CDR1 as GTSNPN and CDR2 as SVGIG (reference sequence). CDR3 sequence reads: CAWSAQDKRTGGGQPQHF. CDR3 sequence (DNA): TGTGCCTGGAGTGCACAAGATAAAAGGACAGGGGGCGGTCAGCCCCAGCATTTT.